This entry is about one T cell receptor (beta chain). The repertoire was sequenced with immunoSEQ multiplex PCR; TCRdb's copy has only in-frame clones and lacks some. This sample has 76,000 or so clones, with 70% to 90% found just once. The CDR3 has 17 residues. The ends lost 3 bases at V and 7 bases at J; junction bases unmatched: 14. Germline V gives CDR1 SGHNT, CDR2 YYREEE (reference sequence). The sample is drawn from a study of technical replicates of blood from a few donors. Sequencing used PBMCs. The chain is built from TRBV5-4 and TRBJ2-2; 8 nucleotides align to TRBD2. This sequence originates from a human donor in good health. Some clones in this sample may be carry-over from other donors' samples. The CDR3 region has the DNA TGTGCCAGCAGCTCTAGCGGGCGGATGGGTTATAGCGGGGAGCTGTTTTTT. Its translation is CASSSSGRMGYSGELFF. Full variable domain (rest looked up from reference TRBV5-4 and TRBJ2-2): ETGVTQSPTHLIKTRGQQVTLRCSSQSGHNTVSWYQQALGQGPQFIFQYYREEENGRGNFPPRFSGLQFPNYSSELNVNALELDDSALYLCASSSSGRMGYSGELFFGEGSRLTVL.